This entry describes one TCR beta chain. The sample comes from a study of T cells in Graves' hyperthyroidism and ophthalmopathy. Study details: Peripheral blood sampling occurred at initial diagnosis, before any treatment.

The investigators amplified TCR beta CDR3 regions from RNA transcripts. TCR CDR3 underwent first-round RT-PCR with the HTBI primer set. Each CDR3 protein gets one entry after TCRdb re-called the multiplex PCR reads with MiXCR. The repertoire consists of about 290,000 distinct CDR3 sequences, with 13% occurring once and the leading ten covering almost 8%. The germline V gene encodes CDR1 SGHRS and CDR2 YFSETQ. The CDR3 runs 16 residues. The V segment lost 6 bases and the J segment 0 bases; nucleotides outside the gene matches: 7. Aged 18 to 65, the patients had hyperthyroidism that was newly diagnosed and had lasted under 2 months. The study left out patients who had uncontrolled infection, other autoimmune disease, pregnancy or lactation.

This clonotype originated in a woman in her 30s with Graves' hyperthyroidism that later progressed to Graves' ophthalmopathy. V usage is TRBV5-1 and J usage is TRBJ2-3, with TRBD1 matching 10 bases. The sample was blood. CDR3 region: CASILGTGVSTDTQYF. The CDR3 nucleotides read TGCGCCAGCATTCTAGGGACAGGGGTTAGCACAGATACGCAGTATTTT.